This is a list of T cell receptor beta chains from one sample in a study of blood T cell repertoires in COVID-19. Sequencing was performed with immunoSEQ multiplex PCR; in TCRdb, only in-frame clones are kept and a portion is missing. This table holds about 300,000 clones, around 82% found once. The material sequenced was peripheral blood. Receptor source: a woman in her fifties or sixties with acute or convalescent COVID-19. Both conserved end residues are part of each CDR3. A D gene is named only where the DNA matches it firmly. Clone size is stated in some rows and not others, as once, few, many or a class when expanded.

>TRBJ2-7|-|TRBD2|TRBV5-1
TGCGCCAGCAGCTTTGGGACTAGCGGGACTGGAGAGCAGTACTTC
CASSFGTSGTGEQYF
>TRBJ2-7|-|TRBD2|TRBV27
TGTGCCAGCAGTTTTATAGTATCGAGCGGGAGATGGGAGCAGTACTTC
CASSFIVSSGRWEQYF
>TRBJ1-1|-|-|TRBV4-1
TGCGCCAGCAGCACACGACGCGGGACTGAAGCTTTCTTT
CASSTRRGTEAFF
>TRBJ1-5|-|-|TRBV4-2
TGTGCCAGCAGCCAAGAAGGGGTTGAGAAGCCCCAGCATTTT
CASSQEGVEKPQHF
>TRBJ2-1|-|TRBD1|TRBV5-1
TGCGCCAGCAGCGTCGGACAGGATTGGGATGAGCAGTTCTTC
CASSVGQDWDEQFF
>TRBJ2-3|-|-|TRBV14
TGTGCCAGCAGCCAAGGGCAGATTAGCACAGATACGCAGTATTTT
CASSQGQISTDTQYF
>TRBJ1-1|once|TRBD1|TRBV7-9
TGTGCCAGCAGCCGACAGGGTACAGCTTTCTTT
CASSRQGTAFF
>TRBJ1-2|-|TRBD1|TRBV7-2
TGTGCCAGCAGCTCCCCTACAGGGGGCGATGGCTACACCTTC
CASSSPTGGDGYTF
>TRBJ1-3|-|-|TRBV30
TGTGCCTGGAGTGTGACAGTCGCCTCTGGAAACACCATATATTTT
CAWSVTVASGNTIYF
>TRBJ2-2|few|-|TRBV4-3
TGCGCCAGCAGCCAAGGAGGAACCCGTGAAACCGGGGAGCTGTTTTTT
CASSQGGTRETGELFF
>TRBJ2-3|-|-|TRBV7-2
TGTGCCAGCAACAAAATAGCGAGTTCCGTGACAGATACGCAGTATTTT
CASNKIASSVTDTQYF
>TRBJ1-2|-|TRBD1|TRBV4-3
TGCGCCAGCTCGCTCGGGGACAGGGAGGATGGCTACACCTTC
CASSLGDREDGYTF
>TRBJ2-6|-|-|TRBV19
TGTGCCAGTAGTGCGCCTGCAGGGGCCGGGGCCAACGTCCTGACTTTC
CASSAPAGAGANVLTF
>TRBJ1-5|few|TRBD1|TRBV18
TGTGCCAGCTCACCACTGGGACAGCCCAATCAGCCCCAGCATTTT
CASSPLGQPNQPQHF
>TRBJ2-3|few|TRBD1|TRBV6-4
TGTGCCAGCAGCCTGGGACAGGGAACAGATACGCAGTATTTT
CASSLGQGTDTQYF
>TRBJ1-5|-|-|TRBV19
TGTGCCAGTGGGAACAGGGGCAATCAGCCCCAGCATTTT
CASGNRGNQPQHF
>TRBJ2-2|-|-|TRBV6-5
TGTGCCAGCAGGGTCGACTACAACACCGGGGAGCTGTTTTTT
CASRVDYNTGELFF
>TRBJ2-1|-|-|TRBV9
TGTGCCAGCAGCGTAGGAGGCCCCTACAATGAGCAGTTCTTC
CASSVGGPYNEQFF
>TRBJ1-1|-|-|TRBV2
TGTGCAAGCGGGGTCGAAGCCCAGGGAGGTGAAGCTTTCTTT
CASGVEAQGGEAFF
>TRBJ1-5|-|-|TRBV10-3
TGTGCCATCAGCGGAGGGGGGGATCAGCCCCAGCATTTT
CAISGGGDQPQHF
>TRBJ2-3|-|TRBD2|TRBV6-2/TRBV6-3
TGTGCCAGCAGTTACTCGGCGGGGGAGATCACAGATACGCAGTATTTT
CASSYSAGEITDTQYF
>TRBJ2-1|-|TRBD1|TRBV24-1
TGTGCCACCAGTGATGACGACAGGGGCGCCTACAATGAGCAGTTCTTC
CATSDDDRGAYNEQFF
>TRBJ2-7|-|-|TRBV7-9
TGTGCCAGCAGCTTAGCCAGTCACAGCTACGAGCAGTACTTC
CASSLASHSYEQYF
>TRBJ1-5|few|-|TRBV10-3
TGTGCCATCAGTAGGCAGGAGGATCAGCCCCAGCATTTT
CAISRQEDQPQHF
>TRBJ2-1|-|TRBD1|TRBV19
TGTGCCAGTAGGCGCGGGACAGGGAACAGGGGCTACAATGAGCAGTTCTTC
CASRRGTGNRGYNEQFF
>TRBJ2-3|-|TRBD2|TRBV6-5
TGTGCCAGCAGAACGACTAGCGGGGGGGCAGATACGCAGTATTTT
CASRTTSGGADTQYF
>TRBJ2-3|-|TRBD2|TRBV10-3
TGTGCCATCAGTGCGGACGGGAGGGGAGATACGCAGTATTTT
CAISADGRGDTQYF
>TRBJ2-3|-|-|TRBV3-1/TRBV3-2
TGTGCCAGCAGCCCCCCGCGGGGGCGCACAGATACGCAGTATTTT
CASSPPRGRTDTQYF
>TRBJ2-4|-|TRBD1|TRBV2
TGTGCCAGCAGTGAATTGGACAGGGGTGGCATTCAGTACTTC
CASSELDRGGIQYF
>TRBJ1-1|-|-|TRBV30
TGTGCCTGGAGTGTGGGGGGGGGAGGCACTGAAGCTTTCTTT
CAWSVGGGGTEAFF
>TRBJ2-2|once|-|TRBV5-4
TGTGCCAGCAGCTCGACAGTTAACACCGGGGAGCTGTTTTTT
CASSSTVNTGELFF
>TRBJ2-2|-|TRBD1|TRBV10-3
TGTGCCATTCCCGGGACAGGGTCCGCCGGGGAGCTGTTTTTT
CAIPGTGSAGELFF
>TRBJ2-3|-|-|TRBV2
TGTGCCAGCAGTGAACGGTACACAGATACGCAGTATTTT
CASSERYTDTQYF
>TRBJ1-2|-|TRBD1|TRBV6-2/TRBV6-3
TGTGCCAGCAGTTACCTCCTTGGACAGGATAACTATGGCTACACCTTC
CASSYLLGQDNYGYTF
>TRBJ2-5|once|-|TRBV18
TGTGCCAGCCGGACAGCCCAAGAGACCCAGTACTTC
CASRTAQETQYF
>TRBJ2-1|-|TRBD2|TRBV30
TGTGCCTGGAGCAGGGCAGGGAGGGCCAATGAGCAGTTCTTC
CAWSRAGRANEQFF
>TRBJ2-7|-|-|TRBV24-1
TGTGCCCCCCTTGGCAGGCCCTTTTACGAGCAGTACTTC
CAPLGRPFYEQYF
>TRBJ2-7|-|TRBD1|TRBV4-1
TGCGCCAGCAGCCAAGATTTTCGGACAGGGGGAAGATACGAGCAGTACTTC
CASSQDFRTGGRYEQYF
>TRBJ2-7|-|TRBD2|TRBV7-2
TGTGCCAGCAGCCCACTAGCGGCTTCCTACGAGCAGTACTTC
CASSPLAASYEQYF
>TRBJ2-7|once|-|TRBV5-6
TGTGCCAGCAGCTTCCAGGGACAAGAGCAGTACTTC
CASSFQGQEQYF
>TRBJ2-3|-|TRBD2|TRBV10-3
TGTGCCATAGATAGCGGGGGGATTAGCACAGATACGCAGTATTTT
CAIDSGGISTDTQYF